Listed here are 32 T cell receptor beta chains from one sample, sequenced in a study of metastatic and nonmetastatic thyroid tumors. From the PCR reads, TCRdb re-called clones with MiXCR. The table lists 20,000 to 25,000 clones, about 22% of them singletons. Each patient came to thyroid surgery without any prior treatment (of any kind). Source material: tumor tissue. These receptors all stem from a female donor with papillary thyroid cancer or a benign thyroid nodule (not recorded which). Some clones in this sample may be carry-over from other donors' samples.

This clone was recorded only once. The chain recombines TRBV10-3 with TRBJ1-1; 10 positions agree with TRBD1. Germline CDR1 and CDR2: ENHRY and SYGVKD. V was pared by 6 bases and J by 0 bases, with 13 bases of the junction left unmatched. CDR3 length: 18 amino acids. CDR3 region: CAIRPVTDRGSMNTEAFF. The CDR3 DNA reads as TGTGCCATCAGGCCCGTGACGGACAGGGGGTCTATGAACACTGAAGCTTTCTTT.

This clone appeared a few times. The rearrangement links TRBV12-3 or TRBV12-4 to TRBJ2-1; 10 positions agree with TRBD2. The junction had 5 bases not matched to a gene; V was cut back by 8 bases and J by 7 bases. The CDR3 covers 13 residues. This chain's CDR3 is CASVLAGVNEQFF. The CDR3 nucleotides read TGTGCCAGCGTTCTAGCGGGAGTAAATGAGCAGTTCTTC.

The chain employs TRBV20-1 and TRBJ2-7; TRBD2 matches at 9 bases. Germline V lookup: CDR1 DFQATT, CDR2 SNEGSKA (reference sequence). The CDR3 sequence is 13 residues long. The V and J ends lost 6 bases and 2 bases, in that order; junction bases with no gene match: 5. The CDR3 DNA follows: TGCAGTGCCCCGGGACTAGCCGCCTACGAGCAGTACTTC. Translation: CSAPGLAAYEQYF.

This chain links TRBV20-1 with TRBJ2-5; 13 positions agree with TRBD2. The CDR3 covers 15 residues. After removal of 3 bases from V and 1 base from J, the junction contained 2 bases not matched to a gene. Germline lookup yields CDR1 DFQATT and CDR2 SNEGSKA (reference sequence). The CDR3 DNA follows: TGCAGTGCTAGGGGACTAGCGGGGATCCAAGAGACCCAGTACTTC. Residues: CSARGLAGIQETQYF.

This chain joins TRBV4-1 and TRBJ1-1, with D unresolved. There are 14 residues in the CDR3. CDR1 MGHRA and CDR2 YSYEKL come from the germline V gene. The V end was cut by 3 bases, the J end by 1 base, with 9 bases between. As DNA, the CDR3 is TGCGCCAGCAGCCACGCTGTGGGGAACACTGAAGCTTTCTTT. Translating it yields CASSHAVGNTEAFF.

This clone was seen only a few times. The chain recombines TRBV12-3 or TRBV12-4 with TRBJ1-1; D ambiguous. With 10 bases removed from V and 4 bases from J, the gap between germline ends came to 10 bases. This CDR3 is built from 11 residues. The CDR3 protein is CAITPGTEAFF. The CDR3, as DNA: TGTGCCATCACCCCCGGCACTGAAGCTTTCTTT.

At least ten counts were recorded for this clone. The V and J genes are TRBV6-1 and TRBJ2-2; the match to TRBD2 covers 10 bases. CDR1 is MNHNS, CDR2 SASEGT, per germline. The junction had 4 bases not matched to a gene; V was cut back by 6 bases and J by 0 bases. This CDR3 is 16 amino acids long. The CDR3 region is CASRGSGRANTGELFF. In DNA, the CDR3 is TGTGCCAGCAGGGGAAGCGGGAGGGCGAACACCGGGGAGCTGTTTTTT.

Concerning this clone itself: Since a much larger clone is just one base distant, this may be a read error. Other DNA sequences from this sample encode an identical CDR3 as well. The J gene is TRBJ1-1, the V gene TRBV2, with a tentative D call TRBD1 (5 bases). Trimming shortened V by 1 base and J by 4 bases, and 10 bases separated the two germline ends. Per germline, CDR1 SNHLY and CDR2 FYNNEI. The CDR3 has 14 residues. The CDR3 DNA sequence: TGTGCCAGCAGTGAAGAATCAGGGACCACTGAAGCTTTCTTT. This gives the protein CASSEESGTTEAFF.

The chain recombines TRBV28 with TRBJ2-7; D is unresolved. This CDR3 spans 17 amino acids. Germline CDR1 and CDR2: MDHEN and SYDVKM. The V end was cut by 5 bases, the J end by 0 bases, with 20 bases between. CDR3 in amino acids: CASSAPRSGRSSYEQYF. The CDR3 coding sequence is TGTGCCAGCAGTGCCCCCCGGTCGGGCAGATCCTCCTACGAGCAGTACTTC.

This clone was observed at least ten times. The genes are TRBV6-6 and TRBJ2-1, with no clear D. The CDR3 contains 11 residues. CDR1 and CDR2 (germline): MNHNY, SVGAGI (reference sequence). Trimming removed 0 bases from V and 6 bases from J, with 0 bases in between. The CDR3 DNA sequence: TGTGCCAGCAGTTACTCCAATGAGCAGTTCTTC. This codes for CASSYSNEQFF.

This clone has a count of ten or more. This chain connects TRBV20-1 to TRBJ2-5, with a possible D match to TRBD2 (6 bases). Trimming took off 8 bases at V and 2 bases at J, with 21 bases between the two ends. The CDR3 has 15 residues. Per the germline V gene, CDR1 is DFQATT and CDR2 is SNEGSKA (reference sequence). DNA for the CDR3: TGCAGTACAACCCGGGACTCCTTCACTCAAGAGACCCAGTACTTC. Its translation is CSTTRDSFTQETQYF.

The chain recombines TRBV15 with TRBJ2-1; D ambiguous. The CDR3 covers 16 residues. Per germline, CDR1 LNHNV and CDR2 YYDKDF (reference sequence). V was cut by 2 bases and J by 3 bases, with 14 bases left in between. CDR3 amino acids: CATSRSTGPSYNEQFF. The CDR3 nucleotides are TGTGCCACCAGCAGATCGACGGGCCCAAGCTACAATGAGCAGTTCTTC.

This clone has at least ten counts. The chain couples TRBV15 to TRBJ2-2; D may be TRBD2 (5 bases). This CDR3 has 13 amino acids. Germline V gene lookup returns CDR1 LNHNV and CDR2 YYDKDF (reference sequence). V was cut by 7 bases and J by 7 bases, with 13 bases left in between. The CDR3 is CATTYEGVGELFF. The CDR3 DNA sequence: TGTGCCACCACCTACGAGGGTGTCGGGGAGCTGTTTTTT.

The chain has TRBV2 and TRBJ1-4; 11 bases are a match to TRBD1. From germline, CDR1 is SNHLY and CDR2 FYNNEI. Trimming removed 7 bases from V and 6 bases from J; junction bases left unmatched: 4. CDR3 length: 14 amino acids. CDR3 sequence: CASKMGQGDEKLFF. Here the CDR3 DNA reads TGTGCCAGCAAAATGGGACAGGGGGATGAAAAACTGTTTTTT.

This clone was seen more than once but under ten times. The V and J genes are TRBV6-5 and TRBJ2-1; TRBD2 matches 8 bases. The CDR3 extends over 13 amino acids. J gave up 9 bases and V 2 bases, and 3 bases lay outside the gene matches. CDR1 is MNHEY and CDR2 is SVGAGI in the germline V gene. This chain's CDR3 is CASSYRGGIEQFF. CDR3 DNA sequence: TGTGCCAGCAGTTACCGGGGGGGGATTGAGCAGTTCTTC.

V gene TRBV7-6 combines with J gene TRBJ2-7; TRBD2 agrees at 7 bases. The CDR3 has 14 residues. Germline CDR1 reads SGHVS; CDR2 reads FNYEAQ. V shed 1 base, J shed 5 bases, and the junction held 5 bases outside the gene matches. The CDR3 DNA is TGTGCCAGCAGCTTAGGGGGCGGGAGCCACGAGCAGTACTTC. Its protein is CASSLGGGSHEQYF.

The chain joins TRBV4-1 to TRBJ2-2, with D unresolved. The V and J ends lost 3 bases and 0 bases respectively, with 5 bases between them. The CDR3 is 14 amino acids. The germline gives CDR1 MGHRA, CDR2 YSYEKL. CDR3 sequence (DNA): TGCGCCAGCAGCCAGAACACGAACACCGGGGAGCTGTTTTTT. Translated, it gives CASSQNTNTGELFF.

This clone was counted between two and nine times. The identical CDR3 is also encoded by other nucleotide sequences in the sample. The rearrangement uses TRBV7-8 and TRBJ1-5, with 8 bases identical to TRBD1. The CDR3 has 16 amino acids. In germline, CDR1 is SGHVS, CDR2 FQNEAQ. Trimming took 5 bases from V and 1 from J; bases not matched to a gene: 7. The CDR3 DNA follows: TGTGCCAGCAGCCCGAGCGGGACAGGCAGCAATCAGCCCCAGCATTTT. Translation gives CASSPSGTGSNQPQHF.

A few counts support this clone. J is TRBJ1-1 and V is TRBV6-2 or TRBV6-3, with 7 bases aligning to TRBD1. Trimming removed 4 bases from V and 4 bases from J; junction bases left unmatched: 9. The germline V gene encodes CDR1 MNHEY and CDR2 SVGEGT. CDR3 length: 15 residues. The CDR3 DNA reads as TGTGCCAGCAGTTCCTCTGACAGGGTTAGCACTGAAGCTTTCTTT. This translates into CASSSSDRVSTEAFF.

The chain couples TRBV12-3 or TRBV12-4 to TRBJ1-1, with TRBD1 matching 8 bases. The CDR3 runs to 16 residues. Trimming at V came to 2 bases and at J to 1 base, leaving 6 bases not matched to a gene. CDR3 loop: CASSLTRGLGNTEAFF. In DNA, the CDR3 is TGTGCCAGCAGTTTAACCAGGGGGCTAGGGAACACTGAAGCTTTCTTT.

To note about this clone: A junction boundary mismatches the germline segment, possibly from a read error. This CDR3 is CASSSPDRVSRNSLLHF. CDR3 DNA sequence: TGTGCCAGCAGTTCACCGGACAGGGTATCCAGGAATTCACTCCTCCACTTT. V usage is TRBV28 and J usage is TRBJ1-6, with 8 nucleotides matching TRBD1. From germline, CDR1 is MDHEN and CDR2 SYDVKM. The CDR3 runs to 17 residues.

CDR3 loop: CAGRRQGGRYGYTF. Here the CDR3 DNA reads TGTGCCGGACGGCGACAGGGGGGGAGGTACGGCTACACCTTC. V gene TRBV7-3 combines with J gene TRBJ1-2; 9 bases match TRBD1. In germline, CDR1 is SGHTA, CDR2 FQGTGA. The V and J ends lost 11 bases and 8 bases, in that order; junction bases with no gene match: 15. This CDR3 contains 14 residues.

Note on this clone: One end of the junction does not line up with germline, which may come from a read error. The gene calls are TRBV30 and TRBJ2-6; D is undetermined. Per the germline V gene, CDR1 is GTSNPN and CDR2 is SVGIG (reference sequence). The CDR3 has 15 amino acids. The CDR3 DNA sequence: TGTGCCTGGAGTATGTTAAGCTCTGTGGCCAACGTCCTTACTTTC. Protein product: CAWSMLSSVANVLTF.

The rearrangement joins TRBV5-1 to TRBJ1-2; 9 bases match TRBD1. Trimming at V came to 3 bases and at J to 4 bases, leaving 4 bases not matched to a gene. CDR1 SGHRS and CDR2 YFSETQ come from the germline V gene. CDR3 length equals 14 residues. The CDR3 here is CASSSGQGPYGYTF. DNA for the CDR3: TGCGCCAGCAGCTCGGGACAGGGTCCCTATGGCTACACCTTC.

This clone was detected a few times. V gene TRBV19 combines with J gene TRBJ1-2; perhaps TRBD1 as D (6 bases). V was pared by 3 bases and J by 2 bases, with 10 bases between. CDR1 is LNHDA, CDR2 SQIVND, per germline (reference sequence). There are 14 residues in the CDR3. The CDR3: CASSIAGTNYGYTF. CDR3 sequence (DNA): TGTGCCAGTAGTATCGCAGGGACAAACTATGGCTACACCTTC.

With respect to this clone: At the DNA level, this CDR3 is encoded by other sequences in the same sample as well. This chain joins TRBV11-2 and TRBJ2-3; D tentatively reads TRBD1 or TRBD2 (5 bases each). This CDR3 is 14 amino acids long. The ends were cut back, 9 bases at V and 3 bases at J, with 16 bases in the middle. Germline CDR1 is SGHAT and CDR2 is FQNNGV. The CDR3 DNA is TGTGCCAGTAGCCTGGGGACGGGAACAGATACGCAGTATTTT. Translated, it gives CASSLGTGTDTQYF. The full variable domain, in which reference TRBV11-2 and TRBJ2-3 provide the parts outside the CDR3, is EAGVAQSPRYKIIEKRQSVAFWCNPISGHATLYWYQQILGQGPKLLIQFQNNGVVDDSQLPKDRFSAERLKGVDSTLKIQPAKLEDSAVYLCASSLGTGTDTQYFGPGTRLTVL.

The genes are TRBV2 and TRBJ2-7; TRBD2 matches at 7 bases. CDR3 length equals 15 residues. J lost 0 bases, V lost 1 base, and 3 bases had no gene match. CDR1 and CDR2 from the germline V gene are SNHLY and FYNNEI. The CDR3 DNA sequence: TGTGCCAGCAGTGAAGGCGGCGGGAGCTCCTACGAGCAGTACTTC. Its protein is CASSEGGGSSYEQYF.

This clone has more than one count but fewer than ten. This chain uses TRBV12-3 or TRBV12-4 with TRBJ2-7, with 11 bases matching TRBD2. With 5 bases clipped from V and 2 bases from J, the junction kept 5 bases outside the gene matches. The CDR3 covers 15 residues. This CDR3 reads CASSPLAGGPYEQYF. Here the CDR3 DNA reads TGTGCCAGCAGTCCTCTAGCGGGAGGACCCTACGAGCAGTACTTC.

J is TRBJ2-5 and V is TRBV9, with TRBD2 matching 7 bases. CDR1 is SGDLS, CDR2 YYNGEE, per germline. V lost 0 bases, J lost 4 bases, and 6 bases stayed unmatched. The CDR3 sequence is 15 residues long. CDR3 amino acids: CASSVAAGKGETQYF. CDR3 bases: TGTGCCAGCAGCGTAGCAGCGGGAAAGGGAGAGACCCAGTACTTC.

There are many counts of this clone. V gene TRBV11-2 combines with J gene TRBJ2-2; D remains ambiguous. The germline CDR1 and CDR2 sequences are SGHAT and FQNNGV. This CDR3 is 14 amino acids long. The germline V and J ends were trimmed by 4 bases and 5 bases, with 11 bases remaining between them. The CDR3 sequence: CASSSHGSTGELFF. Written as DNA, the CDR3 is TGTGCCAGCAGCTCCCATGGTTCGACCGGGGAGCTGTTTTTT.

The rearrangement joins TRBV11-2 to TRBJ1-6; weak D call: TRBD1 (5 bases). Trimming removed 3 bases at V and 9 bases at J, with 18 bases between. The CDR3 length is 16 residues. The germline gives CDR1 SGHAT, CDR2 FQNNGV. The CDR3 DNA follows: TGTGCCAGCAGCTTTGGTTGGGGCGGAGTAGCTTCACCCCTCCACTTT. Protein product: CASSFGWGGVASPLHF.

J is TRBJ1-1 and V is TRBV30; 7 bases match TRBD1. The ends lost 3 bases at V and 4 bases at J; junction bases unmatched: 8. The CDR3 covers 14 residues. Germline CDR1 and CDR2: GTSNPN and SVGIG (reference sequence). The CDR3 here is CAWRMGQRGTEAFF. The CDR3 DNA is TGTGCCTGGAGGATGGGACAGCGAGGCACTGAAGCTTTCTTT. The full variable domain, its missing parts supplied by reference TRBV30 and TRBJ1-1, is SQTIHQWPATLVQPVGSPLSLECTVEGTSNPNLYWYRQAAGRGLQLLFYSVGIGQISSEVPQNLSASRPQDRQFILSSKKLLLSDSGFYLCAWRMGQRGTEAFFGQGTRLTVV.